This entry lists 28 T cell receptor beta chains sequenced from one sample in a study of cytomegalovirus exposure and HLA in healthy donors. This PCR relied on a set of 60 Vbeta primers and 13 Jbeta primers. Assay used: immunoSEQ multiplex PCR; TCRdb lists only in-frame clones, some missing. Its table records 150,000 or so clones. Sequenced sample: PBMCs. The origin of the receptors is a woman aged 50 to 65 in good health and CMV-seronegative.

The V and J genes are TRBV6-5 and TRBJ1-1; possible D gene TRBD1, 5 bases. Between the trimmed V and J ends, which lost 8 bases and 2 bases, there was a span of 12 bases. This CDR3 has 13 residues. Per germline, CDR1 MNHEY and CDR2 SVGAGI. CDR3 in amino acids: CASAQGFNTEAFF. As DNA, the CDR3 is TGTGCCAGCGCGCAGGGATTTAACACTGAAGCTTTCTTT.

The gene calls are TRBV27 and TRBJ2-7; 8 bases line up with TRBD2. The V gene's germline CDR1 is MNHEY and CDR2 SMNVEV (reference sequence). The junction had 5 bases not matched to a gene; V was cut back by 2 bases and J by 2 bases. The CDR3 spans 15 residues. The CDR3: CASSLEAGDPYEQYF. CDR3 in DNA: TGTGCCAGCAGTTTAGAAGCGGGAGACCCCTACGAGCAGTACTTC.

The chain joins TRBV28 to TRBJ1-2; the D gene is possibly TRBD1 (5 bases). This CDR3 has 15 residues. Trimming stripped 5 bases from V and 4 bases from J, with 17 bases between. CDR1 and CDR2 from the germline V gene are MDHEN and SYDVKM. The DNA for the CDR3 is TGTGCCAGCAGTCCCACAGGATTCTCCCTCTATGGCTACACCTTC. Protein product: CASSPTGFSLYGYTF.

For the CDR3, the DNA is TGTGCCAGCAGCGTAGTCGCAGATACGCAGTATTTT. Translated, it gives CASSVVADTQYF. V usage is TRBV9 and J usage is TRBJ2-3, with D hard to call. Deletions cut 0 bases from V and 4 bases from J, with 3 bases between. Germline assignment: CDR1 SGDLS and CDR2 YYNGEE. This CDR3 region has 12 residues.

The chain combines TRBV19 with TRBJ2-7, with 7 bases lining up with TRBD1. CDR1 is LNHDA and CDR2 is SQIVND in the germline V gene (reference sequence). This CDR3 contains 14 residues. The J segment lost 5 bases and the V segment lost 5 bases, leaving 9 bases of the junction unmatched. CDR3 sequence reads: CASSVGQVVDEQYF. As DNA, the CDR3 is TGTGCCAGTAGTGTTGGACAGGTAGTCGACGAGCAGTACTTC.

The CDR3 DNA is TGTGCCAGCTCACCAACCAGGGTCTCCGGAAACACCATATATTTT. This sequence encodes CASSPTRVSGNTIYF. The chain links TRBV18 to TRBJ1-3; perhaps TRBD1 as D (5 bases). The CDR3 loop spans 15 amino acids. The germline CDR1 and CDR2 sequences are KGHSH and LQKENI. The V end was cut by 2 bases, the J end by 4 bases, with 12 bases between.

The J gene is TRBJ2-3, the V gene TRBV9, with 13 positions matching TRBD2. Germline CDR1 is SGDLS and CDR2 is YYNGEE. The CDR3 extends over 18 amino acids. V gave up 3 bases and J gave up 1 base; unmatched junction bases: 8. The DNA for the CDR3 is TGTGCCAGCAGCGCAAGGACTAGCGGGAGTGTCGGCACAGATACGCAGTATTTT. Translating gives CASSARTSGSVGTDTQYF. Drawing the rest from reference TRBV9 and TRBJ2-3, the complete variable domain is DSGVTQTPKHLITATGQRVTLRCSPRSGDLSVYWYQQSLDQGLQFLIQYYNGEERAKGNILERFSAQQFPDLHSELNLSSLELGDSALYFCASSARTSGSVGTDTQYFGPGTRLTVL.

V gene TRBV14 combines with J gene TRBJ1-6, with TRBD1 identical over 7 bases. CDR1 and CDR2 (germline): SGHDN, FVKESK. The V and J ends lost 4 bases and 7 bases, in that order; junction bases with no gene match: 7. The CDR3 totals 15 residues. CDR3 residues: CASSPLRTGNSPLHF. The DNA of the CDR3 is TGTGCCAGCAGCCCGCTTCGGACAGGAAATTCACCCCTCCACTTT. The variable domain in full, with the rest retrieved from reference TRBV14 and TRBJ1-6, is EAGVTQFPSHSVIEKGQTVTLRCDPISGHDNLYWYRRVMGKEIKFLLHFVKESKQDESGMPNNRFLAERTGGTYSTLKVQPAELEDSGVYFCASSPLRTGNSPLHFGNGTRLTVT.

The chain is built from TRBV7-9 and TRBJ2-1; 10 bases agree with TRBD2. The CDR3 has 16 residues. Germline lookup yields CDR1 SEHNR and CDR2 FQNEAQ (reference sequence). The V and J ends lost 2 bases and 6 bases, in that order; junction bases with no gene match: 7. The DNA for the CDR3 is TGTGCCAGCAGCTTACCGCCTAGCGGGAGCCCCAATGAGCAGTTCTTC. As protein: CASSLPPSGSPNEQFF.

V gene TRBV5-1 combines with J gene TRBJ1-1; D ambiguous. Between the trimmed V and J ends, which lost 0 bases and 1 base, there was a span of 7 bases. The germline CDR1 and CDR2 sequences are SGHRS and YFSETQ. The CDR3 consists of 14 residues. The CDR3 reads CASSLAGENTEAFF. The CDR3 bases are TGCGCCAGCAGCTTGGCCGGGGAGAACACTGAAGCTTTCTTT. Using reference TRBV5-1 and TRBJ1-1 for the parts outside the CDR3, the full variable domain is KAGVTQTPRYLIKTRGQQVTLSCSPISGHRSVSWYQQTPGQGLQFLFEYFSETQRNKGNFPGRFSGRQFSNSRSEMNVSTLELGDSALYLCASSLAGENTEAFFGQGTRLTVV.

The chain joins TRBV9 to TRBJ1-3, with D possibly matching TRBD1 (6 bases). CDR1 is SGDLS and CDR2 is YYNGEE in the germline V gene. V was clipped by 5 bases and J by 0 bases, with 12 bases between them. This CDR3 region has 15 residues. The CDR3 region is CASRRGADSGNTIYF. CDR3 DNA: TGTGCCAGCAGACGGGGGGCCGACTCTGGAAACACCATATATTTT.

This sequence joins TRBV9 and TRBJ2-5; D might be TRBD1 (6 bases). V was cut by 4 bases and J by 5 bases, with 18 bases left in between. This CDR3 is built from 15 residues. Germline loops: CDR1 SGDLS, CDR2 YYNGEE. The CDR3 bases are TGTGCCAGCAGCCCCCAGGTGTCAGGGGAGGAGACCCAGTACTTC. Amino acids: CASSPQVSGEETQYF. Full variable domain (missing parts from reference TRBV9 and TRBJ2-5): DSGVTQTPKHLITATGQRVTLRCSPRSGDLSVYWYQQSLDQGLQFLIQYYNGEERAKGNILERFSAQQFPDLHSELNLSSLELGDSALYFCASSPQVSGEETQYFGPGTRLLVL.

The chain combines TRBV7-2 with TRBJ2-4; D gene ambiguous. CDR1 and CDR2 (germline): SGHTA, FQGNSA. The CDR3 is made up of 14 amino acids. V shed 4 bases and J shed 0 bases, with 7 bases lying between them. CDR3 region: CASSSLLAKNIQYF. DNA for the CDR3: TGTGCCAGCAGCTCCCTTTTAGCCAAAAACATTCAGTACTTC.

V is TRBV5-1 and J is TRBJ2-1; 7 positions agree with TRBD2. CDR3 length equals 17 residues. Germline V lookup: CDR1 SGHRS, CDR2 YFSETQ. J was trimmed by 0 bases and V by 7 bases; bases with no gene match: 13. CDR3 nucleotides: TGCGCCAGCTCCCTATGGCGGGCTAGCGGCTCCTACAATGAGCAGTTCTTC. Its protein is CASSLWRASGSYNEQFF.

The chain has TRBV6-1 and TRBJ1-3, with 8 bases fitting TRBD1. The germline V gene has CDR1 MNHNS and CDR2 SASEGT. Unmatched junction bases numbered 4, after V lost 6 bases and J lost 0 bases. The CDR3 extends over 15 amino acids. The CDR3 loop reads CASSLGTGSGNTIYF. The CDR3, as DNA: TGTGCCAGCAGCTTAGGGACAGGCTCTGGAAACACCATATATTTT.

The rearrangement links TRBV12-5 to TRBJ1-2, with TRBD1 matching over 8 bases. V lost 4 bases and J lost 1; bases outside the gene matches: 5. Germline CDR1 is LGHNT and CDR2 is FRNRAP. The CDR3 runs 15 residues. Here the CDR3 DNA reads TGTGCTAGTGGTTCCGACAGGGGTCATAACTATGGCTACACCTTC. Protein product: CASGSDRGHNYGYTF. Complete variable domain (other parts from reference TRBV12-5 and TRBJ1-2): DARVTQTPRHKVTEMGQEVTMRCQPILGHNTVFWYRQTMMQGLELLAYFRNRAPLDDSGMPKDRFSAEMPDATLATLKIQPSEPRDSAVYFCASGSDRGHNYGYTFGSGTRLTVV.

The chain combines TRBV28 with TRBJ1-1; possibly TRBD1 for D (6 bases). This CDR3 comprises 15 residues. The germline CDR1 and CDR2 sequences are MDHEN and SYDVKM. V was shortened by 5 bases and J by 0 bases, with 13 bases between the two germline ends. The CDR3 region has the DNA TGTGCCAGCAGTCCCCCCGGGACAATGAACACTGAAGCTTTCTTT. Its protein product is CASSPPGTMNTEAFF.

This CDR3 is CASSMGRGPQETQYF. The CDR3 region has the DNA TGTGCCAGTAGTATGGGCAGGGGGCCCCAAGAGACCCAGTACTTC. The rearrangement links TRBV19 to TRBJ2-5; 8 nucleotides line up with TRBD1. V dropped 3 bases and J dropped 1; count of bases not matched to a gene: 4. The V gene's germline CDR1 is LNHDA and CDR2 SQIVND (reference sequence). The length of the CDR3 is 15 residues.

This chain connects TRBV6-4 to TRBJ2-2, with D uncertain. This CDR3 has 14 amino acids. Per the germline V gene, CDR1 is MRHNA and CDR2 is SNTAGT. Deletions cut 0 bases from V and 2 bases from J, with 4 bases between. The CDR3 is CASSDSQNTGELFF. The DNA for the CDR3 is TGTGCCAGCAGTGACTCACAAAACACCGGGGAGCTGTTTTTT.

The chain combines TRBV6-1 with TRBJ1-6; D possibly corresponds to TRBD1 (6 bases). V lost 8 bases and J lost 6, with 17 bases in between. The length of the CDR3 is 15 residues. In germline, CDR1 is MNHNS, CDR2 SASEGT. The CDR3 sequence is CASDQGQNFNSPLHF. The CDR3 bases are TGTGCCAGCGACCAGGGGCAGAACTTTAATTCACCCCTCCACTTT.

J is TRBJ1-1 and V is TRBV4-1; D perhaps matches TRBD1 (6 bases). The ends were cut back, 4 bases at V and 1 base at J, with 13 bases in the middle. The CDR3 totals 15 residues. Per the germline V gene, CDR1 is MGHRA and CDR2 is YSYEKL. The CDR3 reads CASSPGEGRNTEAFF. The CDR3 DNA reads TGCGCCAGCAGCCCAGGGGAGGGCCGGAACACTGAAGCTTTCTTT.

The chain employs TRBV4-3 and TRBJ2-6, with 11 positions matching TRBD1. The length of the CDR3 is 18 residues. Germline loops: CDR1 LGHNA, CDR2 YSLEER. J gave up 4 bases and V 1 base, and 6 bases lay outside the gene matches. The CDR3 loop is CASSQAGQGARGANVLTF. CDR3 sequence (DNA): TGCGCCAGCAGCCAAGCTGGACAGGGGGCGCGCGGGGCCAACGTCCTGACTTTC.

As for this clone: This sample also contains other DNA sequences that code for the same CDR3. The chain combines TRBV7-9 with TRBJ1-5; D call uncertain. There are 13 residues in the CDR3. Per the germline V gene, CDR1 is SEHNR and CDR2 is FQNEAQ (reference sequence). The V gene lost 1 base and the J gene lost 5 bases, with 6 bases spanning the gap. The CDR3 DNA sequence: TGTGCCAGCAGCTTAGGAAGCGATCAGCCCCAGCATTTT. Translated, it gives CASSLGSDQPQHF.

The genes are TRBV7-6 and TRBJ2-3, with D possibly being TRBD2 (5 bases). Trimming pared 5 bases from V and 5 bases from J, leaving 14 bases between. This CDR3 has 14 amino acids. Germline CDR1 is SGHVS and CDR2 is FNYEAQ. The CDR3 DNA is TGTGCCAGCAGCGGTCTAGACTATCGAGATACGCAGTATTTT. It encodes CASSGLDYRDTQYF.

V gene TRBV4-2 combines with J gene TRBJ2-2; D gene unclear. From germline, CDR1 is LGHNA and CDR2 YNFKEQ. The V end lost 2 bases, the J end lost 4 bases, and 8 bases lay between the germline ends. This CDR3 region has 14 residues. The CDR3 protein is CASSQSSSTGELFF. CDR3 in DNA: TGTGCCAGCAGCCAAAGTTCGAGCACCGGGGAGCTGTTTTTT.

V usage is TRBV30 and J usage is TRBJ2-5, with 7 bases aligning to TRBD2. V shed 0 bases, J shed 2 bases, and the junction held 9 bases outside the gene matches. The length of the CDR3 is 16 residues. The germline gives CDR1 GTSNPN, CDR2 SVGIG (reference sequence). The CDR3 protein is CAWSVGREWGQETQYF. The CDR3, as DNA: TGTGCCTGGAGTGTCGGGCGGGAGTGGGGGCAAGAGACCCAGTACTTC.

CDR3 in amino acids: CASTHRVSGTEAFF. DNA of the CDR3: TGTGCCAGTACCCACAGGGTGAGCGGCACTGAAGCTTTCTTT. This sequence joins TRBV19 and TRBJ1-1; D is possibly TRBD1 (6 bases). CDR3 length: 14 amino acids. Germline CDR1 and CDR2: LNHDA and SQIVND (reference sequence). Trimming removed 7 bases at V and 4 bases at J, with 16 bases between. Full variable domain (rest looked up from reference TRBV19 and TRBJ1-1): DGGITQSPKYLFRKEGQNVTLSCEQNLNHDAMYWYRQDPGQGLRLIYYSQIVNDFQKGDIAEGYSVSREKKESFPLTVTSAQKNPTAFYLCASTHRVSGTEAFFGQGTRLTVV.

V and J are TRBV19 and TRBJ1-1, with TRBD1 matching 10 bases. CDR1 and CDR2 (germline): LNHDA, SQIVND (reference sequence). Unmatched junction bases numbered 7, after V lost 3 bases and J lost 6 bases. This CDR3 has 15 residues. CDR3 bases: TGTGCCAGTAGTATTTCGACAGGGGGCAGCTCTGAAGCTTTCTTT. The encoded protein is CASSISTGGSSEAFF.